This is a list of T cell receptor beta chains from one sample in a study of cytomegalovirus exposure and HLA in healthy donors. TCRdb's copy holds only in-frame clones and misses some; the assay was immunoSEQ multiplex PCR. The data contain fewer than 200,000 clones, 70% to 90% of them seen just once; the ten biggest clones take up 0.77%. Sequenced: PBMCs. These receptors originate from a woman in her late teens or twenties in good health and CMV-seronegative. Each CDR3 is given with its conserved first and last residue. A D gene is named only where the DNA matches it firmly. Clone size is given for some rows only: seen once, a few or many times, or a class if the clone is expanded.

TRBV6-1	.	TRBJ2-3	19	TRBD2	CASSERLAGRTRSTDTQYF	TGTGCCAGCAGTGAGCGACTAGCGGGACGAACCCGTAGCACAGATACGCAGTATTTT
TRBV11-2	.	TRBJ2-1	14	TRBD2	CASGAVAGNNEQFF	TGTGCCAGTGGGGCAGTAGCGGGGAACAATGAGCAGTTCTTC
TRBV6-5	.	TRBJ2-5	15	TRBD2	CASSYSSGGQETQYF	TGTGCCAGCAGTTACTCGAGCGGGGGCCAAGAGACCCAGTACTTC
TRBV6-5	.	TRBJ2-7	12	.	CASSLNGYEQYF	TGTGCCAGCAGTTTAAACGGCTACGAGCAGTACTTC
TRBV29-1	.	TRBJ2-1	17	.	CSVEDGGGLPSSNEQFF	TGCAGCGTTGAAGATGGTGGAGGGCTTCCATCGAGTAATGAGCAGTTCTTC
TRBV5-6	.	TRBJ2-1	14	.	CASSLGGARNEQFF	TGTGCCAGCAGCTTGGGCGGTGCTCGGAATGAGCAGTTCTTC
TRBV7-6	.	TRBJ2-1	16	TRBD1	CASSLGGTVGAREQFF	TGTGCCAGCAGCTTAGGGGGGACAGTCGGGGCTCGTGAGCAGTTCTTC
TRBV4-1	.	TRBJ2-6	21	TRBD1	CASSQEGVGTGIGPGANVLTF	TGCGCCAGCAGCCAAGAGGGGGTCGGGACAGGGATTGGCCCTGGGGCCAACGTCCTGACTTTC
TRBV7-9	.	TRBJ2-2	18	TRBD2	CASSPPVGSAGGTGELFF	TGTGCCAGCAGCCCCCCTGTCGGGTCAGCGGGAGGCACCGGGGAGCTGTTTTTT
TRBV6-1	.	TRBJ1-1	14	.	CASSITRMNTEAFF	TGTGCCAGCAGTATCACGCGGATGAACACTGAAGCTTTCTTT
TRBV27	.	TRBJ2-3	16	TRBD2	CASFSMASAGVDTQYF	TGTGCCAGCTTTTCCATGGCCTCAGCGGGAGTAGATACGCAGTATTTT
TRBV19	.	TRBJ1-2	13	TRBD1	CASSSQGAYGYTF	TGTGCCAGTAGTTCACAGGGGGCGTATGGCTACACCTTC
TRBV4-1	.	TRBJ2-7	18	.	CASSHPPGRGDHSYEQYF	TGCGCCAGCAGCCACCCCCCGGGGCGGGGAGACCACTCCTACGAGCAGTACTTC
TRBV11-2	.	TRBJ2-7	18	TRBD1	CASSLINRDRGLAYEQYF	TGTGCCAGCAGCTTAATTAACCGGGACAGGGGGCTTGCCTACGAGCAGTACTTC
TRBV9	.	TRBJ2-1	17	TRBD2	CASSQSSGRARYNEQFF	TGTGCCAGCAGCCAGTCTTCCGGGAGGGCCAGATACAATGAGCAGTTCTTC
TRBV7-3	.	TRBJ2-2	15	.	CASSSPTSNTGELFF	TGTGCCAGCAGCTCACCTACTAGCAACACCGGGGAGCTGTTTTTT
TRBV13	.	TRBJ2-7	14	.	CASSLVAGVNEQYF	TGTGCCAGCAGCTTAGTCGCAGGCGTCAACGAGCAGTACTTC
TRBV6-6	.	TRBJ2-1	15	TRBD1	CASNRGPSSYNEQFF	TGTGCCAGCAACAGGGGGCCCAGCTCCTACAATGAGCAGTTCTTC
TRBV9	.	TRBJ2-4	15	.	CASSPWGSEGDIQYF	TGTGCCAGCAGCCCCTGGGGTAGCGAGGGAGACATTCAGTACTTC
TRBV11-3	.	TRBJ1-1	13	TRBD1	CASSLYGTAEAFF	TGTGCCAGCAGCTTATACGGGACAGCTGAAGCTTTCTTT
TRBV12-5	once	TRBJ1-5	19	.	CASGLVFGVWSHFNQPQHF	TGTGCTAGTGGTTTGGTATTCGGGGTCTGGAGTCACTTCAATCAGCCCCAGCATTTT
TRBV4-1	.	TRBJ1-1	14	.	CASSPQGRDTEAFF	TGCGCCAGCAGCCCACAGGGACGGGACACTGAAGCTTTCTTT
TRBV21-1	.	TRBJ2-7	16	.	CASSPRSDREHYEQYF	TGTGCCAGCAGCCCCAGGTCTGACAGGGAACACTACGAGCAGTACTTC
TRBV5-1	.	TRBJ2-2	14	.	CASSLGGATGELFF	TGCGCCAGCAGCTTAGGGGGAGCCACCGGGGAGCTGTTTTTT
TRBV5-6	.	TRBJ2-3	14	.	CASSYGGVTDTQYF	TGTGCCAGCAGCTATGGAGGGGTCACAGATACGCAGTATTTT
TRBV18	once	TRBJ2-4	17	.	CASAPAGTSFSRNIQYF	TGTGCCAGCGCCCCAGCCGGGACATCGTTTTCGAGAAACATTCAGTACTTC
TRBV6-6	once	TRBJ2-1	11	.	CASSDPGELIF	TGTGCCAGCAGCGATCCGGGGGAGCTAATCTTC
TRBV6-1	.	TRBJ2-7	14	.	CASSEGVGDYEQYF	TGTGCCAGCAGTGAAGGGGTAGGGGACTACGAGCAGTACTTC
TRBV27	.	TRBJ1-4	13	.	CASSSLVYEKLFF	TGTGCCAGCAGTTCATTAGTGTATGAAAAACTGTTTTTT
TRBV27	.	TRBJ2-1	14	TRBD2	CASSRLAGDNEQFF	TGTGCCAGCAGCCGACTAGCGGGGGACAATGAGCAGTTCTTC
TRBV9	once	TRBJ2-2	15	.	CASSVFRENTGELFF	TGTGCCAGCAGCGTTTTTCGGGAGAACACCGGGGAGCTGTTTTTT
TRBV5-1	.	TRBJ2-7	16	TRBD2	CASSLAGGGYEDEQYF	TGCGCCAGCAGCTTGGCCGGGGGGGGGTACGAGGACGAGCAGTACTTC
TRBV27	.	TRBJ2-1	17	TRBD1	CASSFVPGQGARNEQFF	TGTGCCAGCAGTTTCGTCCCGGGACAGGGGGCGCGCAATGAGCAGTTCTTC
TRBV19	.	TRBJ1-4	13	TRBD1	CASSTNRGEKLFF	TGTGCCAGTAGTACGAACAGGGGCGAAAAACTGTTTTTT
TRBV7-8	.	TRBJ1-3	16	TRBD1	CASSRWRGQGRDTIYF	TGTGCCAGCAGCCGCTGGAGAGGACAGGGACGAGACACCATATATTTT
TRBV10-3	.	TRBJ1-4	14	.	CAVRQEEGGEKLFF	TGTGCCGTAAGACAAGAGGAGGGTGGTGAAAAACTGTTTTTT
TRBV7-2	.	TRBJ1-1	14	.	CASSPRTANTEAFF	TGTGCCAGCAGCCCCCGGACAGCGAACACTGAAGCTTTCTTT
TRBV13	.	TRBJ2-1	15	.	CASSPRGRGENEQFF	TGTGCCAGCAGCCCCCGGGGGAGAGGGGAAAATGAGCAGTTCTTC
TRBV30	.	TRBJ2-1	12	.	CAWNQVYNEQFF	TGTGCCTGGAACCAGGTGTACAATGAGCAGTTCTTC
TRBV7-2	.	TRBJ1-1	13	.	CASSLKSTGEAFF	TGTGCCAGCAGCCTCAAGTCGACGGGGGAAGCTTTCTTT
TRBV27	.	TRBJ1-1	15	.	CASSLRGAGNAEAFF	TGTGCCAGCAGTTTACGGGGGGCCGGGAACGCTGAAGCTTTCTTT
TRBV20-1	.	TRBJ1-1	11	.	CSARSDTEAFF	TGCAGTGCTAGGTCGGACACTGAAGCTTTCTTT
TRBV7-9	.	TRBJ2-3	15	TRBD2	CASSSGTTDTDTQYF	TGTGCCAGCAGCTCCGGGACTACCGACACAGATACGCAGTATTTT
TRBV13	.	TRBJ1-4	15	.	CASSTGLSAGEKLFF	TGTGCCAGCAGTACGGGACTCTCGGCGGGTGAAAAACTGTTTTTT
TRBV19	.	TRBJ2-1	14	.	CASSSGVSDNEQFF	TGTGCCAGTAGCTCGGGGGTATCGGACAATGAGCAGTTCTTC
TRBV5-4	.	TRBJ1-1	13	TRBD1	CASSQDRETEAFF	TGTGCCAGCAGCCAAGACAGGGAAACTGAAGCTTTCTTT
TRBV6-5	.	TRBJ2-7	15	TRBD2	CASSYPRGGFNEQYF	TGTGCCAGCAGTTACCCCCGCGGGGGGTTTAACGAGCAGTACTTC
TRBV6-4	.	TRBJ2-7	12	.	CASALASYEQYF	TGTGCCAGCGCACTAGCCTCCTACGAGCAGTACTTC
TRBV6-5	.	TRBJ2-3	14	.	CASSRHKSTDTQYF	TGTGCCAGCAGTCGACATAAAAGCACAGATACGCAGTATTTT
TRBV28	.	TRBJ2-1	15	TRBD2	CASAPGGSLYNEQFF	TGTGCCAGTGCACCGGGCGGGAGCCTCTACAATGAGCAGTTCTTC
TRBV29-1	few	TRBJ2-7	14	TRBD2	CSATNWEGPYEQYF	TGCAGCGCGACCAACTGGGAGGGCCCCTACGAGCAGTACTTC
TRBV7-9	.	TRBJ2-2	16	TRBD2	CASSLGASGSPGELFF	TGTGCCAGCAGCTTAGGGGCTAGCGGGAGCCCCGGGGAGCTGTTTTTT
TRBV28	.	TRBJ1-2	12	.	CASSRGFYGYTF	TGTGCCAGCAGCAGGGGCTTCTATGGCTACACCTTC
TRBV19	.	TRBJ1-1	15	.	CASSILDSHDTEAFF	TGTGCCAGTAGTATTCTAGACAGTCACGACACTGAAGCTTTCTTT
TRBV30	.	TRBJ2-1	16	TRBD2	CAWSDPGLGVTQGQFF	TGTGCCTGGAGTGACCCGGGACTAGGAGTAACGCAGGGGCAGTTCTTC